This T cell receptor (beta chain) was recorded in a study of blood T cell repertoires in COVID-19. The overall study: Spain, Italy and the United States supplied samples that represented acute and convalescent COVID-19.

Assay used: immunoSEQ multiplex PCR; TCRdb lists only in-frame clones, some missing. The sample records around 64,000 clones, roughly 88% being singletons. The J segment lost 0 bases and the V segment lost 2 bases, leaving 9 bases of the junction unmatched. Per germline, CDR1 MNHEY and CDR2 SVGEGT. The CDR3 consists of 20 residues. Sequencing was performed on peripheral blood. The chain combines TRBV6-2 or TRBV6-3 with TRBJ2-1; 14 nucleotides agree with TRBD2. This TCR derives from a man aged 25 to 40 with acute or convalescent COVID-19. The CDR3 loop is CASSYLLTSGRESSYNEQFF. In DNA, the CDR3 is TGTGCCAGCAGTTACCTCCTGACTAGCGGGAGGGAGAGCTCCTACAATGAGCAGTTCTTC.